This TCR beta chain was sequenced during a study of blood T cells in healthy people across ages. The V end was cut by 10 bases, the J end by 0 bases, with 16 bases between. Germline V gene lookup returns CDR1 MNHNS and CDR2 SASEGT. CDR3 length: 16 amino acids. The authors ran a second PCR of roughly 6 to 12 cycles using a sample-barcoded 5' primer and a J-beta primer mix. TCRdb passed the 5' RACE reads through MiXCR, listing each CDR3 protein once. The sample yields 850,000 to 1,100,000 distinct CDR3 sequences, 30% to 40% seen once. This chain joins TRBV6-1 and TRBJ1-6, with D possibly matching TRBD1 (6 bases). The sequencing sample was made of blood. The clonotype was recovered from a man younger than 30 in good health. The CDR3 region is CATRTDRSSYNSPLHF. CDR3 bases: TGTGCCACCCGGACAGACCGAAGCTCCTATAATTCACCCCTCCACTTT.